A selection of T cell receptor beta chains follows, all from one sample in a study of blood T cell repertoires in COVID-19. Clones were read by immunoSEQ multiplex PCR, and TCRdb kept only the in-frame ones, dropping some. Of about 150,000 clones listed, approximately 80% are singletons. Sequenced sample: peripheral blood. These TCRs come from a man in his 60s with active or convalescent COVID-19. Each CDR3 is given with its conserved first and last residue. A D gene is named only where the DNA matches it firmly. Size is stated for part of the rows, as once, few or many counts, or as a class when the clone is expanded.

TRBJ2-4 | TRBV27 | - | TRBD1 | TGTGCCAGCAGTTTAAGACAGGGGCGAAAAAACATTCAGTACTTC | CASSLRQGRKNIQYF
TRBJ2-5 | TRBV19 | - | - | TGTGCCAGTAGTCGGCGCGGCCTCCTAGAGACCCAGTACTTC | CASSRRGLLETQYF
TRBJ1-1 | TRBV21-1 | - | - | TGTGCCAGCAGCAAAGTAGGAGACACTGAAGCTTTCTTT | CASSKVGDTEAFF
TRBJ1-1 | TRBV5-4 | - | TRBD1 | TGTGCCAGCAGCACGACGACAGGGTTGAACACTGAAGCTTTCTTT | CASSTTTGLNTEAFF
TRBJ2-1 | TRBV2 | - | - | TGTGCCAGCGGGCCTCGAGCCAATGAGCAGTTCTTC | CASGPRANEQFF
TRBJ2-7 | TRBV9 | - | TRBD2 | TGTGCCAGCAGCGTAGGAACTAGCGGTTTCTCCTACGAGCAGTACTTC | CASSVGTSGFSYEQYF
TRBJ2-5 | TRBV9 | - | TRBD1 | TGTGCCAGCAGCGCCCTCTCCGGGACAGGTCAAGAGACCCAGTACTTC | CASSALSGTGQETQYF
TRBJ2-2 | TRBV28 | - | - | TGTGCCAGCAGTCTTAGGGGCACCGGGGAGCTGTTTTTT | CASSLRGTGELFF
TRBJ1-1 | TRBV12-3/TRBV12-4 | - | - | TGTGCCAGCAGTTTGAACAGGCAAACTGAAGCTTTCTTT | CASSLNRQTEAFF
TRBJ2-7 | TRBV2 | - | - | TGTGCCAGCACAGGGGCCTCCTACGAGCAGTACTTC | CASTGASYEQYF
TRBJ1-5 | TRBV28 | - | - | TGTGCCAGCAGTTTCAGTCAGCCCCAGCATTTT | CASSFSQPQHF
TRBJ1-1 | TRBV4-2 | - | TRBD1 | TGTGCCAGCAGCCAAGAAGCGGCAGGGGGCGCCGGGAACACTGAAGCTTTCTTT | CASSQEAAGGAGNTEAFF
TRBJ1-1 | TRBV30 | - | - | TGTGCCTGGAGTGTACGGAAGGGAGCGAATGAAGCTTTCTTT | CAWSVRKGANEAFF
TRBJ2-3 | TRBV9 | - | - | TGTGCCAGCAGCCCCTTAGGGAGCGGGCCTAGCACAGATACGCAGTATTTT | CASSPLGSGPSTDTQYF
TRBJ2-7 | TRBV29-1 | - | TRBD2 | TGCAGCGTTGTAACTAGCGGGGGAATAAGCTCCTACGAGCAGTACTTC | CSVVTSGGISSYEQYF
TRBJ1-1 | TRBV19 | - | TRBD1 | TGTGCCGCGAGGGGGCAGGGGGTCACTGAAGCTTTCTTT | CAARGQGVTEAFF
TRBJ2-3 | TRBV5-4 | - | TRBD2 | TGTGCCAGCAGCCGAGGACTAGCGGGGGTTAGCACAGATACGCAGTATTTT | CASSRGLAGVSTDTQYF
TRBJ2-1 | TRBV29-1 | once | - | TGCAGCGTTGAAGATCTCGCGGACAGCTCCTACAATGAGCAGTTCTTC | CSVEDLADSSYNEQFF
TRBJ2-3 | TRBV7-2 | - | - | TGTGCCAGCAGCTTATTGGGAAGCGGACCCACAGATACGCAGTATTTT | CASSLLGSGPTDTQYF
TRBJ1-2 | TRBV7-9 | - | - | TGTGCCAGCAGCTTAGGGGCCGAGGGCTACACCTTC | CASSLGAEGYTF
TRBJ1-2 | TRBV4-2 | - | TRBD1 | TGTGCCAGCAGCCATCGACAGGGGAACTATGGCTACACCTTC | CASSHRQGNYGYTF
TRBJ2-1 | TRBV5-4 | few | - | TGTGCCAGCAGCTTCTCGCGGAGCTCCTACAATGAGCAGTTCTTC | CASSFSRSSYNEQFF
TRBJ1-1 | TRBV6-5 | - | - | TGTGCCAGCAGATGGACAGCAATGAACACTGAAGCTTTCTTT | CASRWTAMNTEAFF
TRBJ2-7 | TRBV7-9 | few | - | TGTGCCAGCAGCCTCAGCTACGAGCAGTACTTC | CASSLSYEQYF
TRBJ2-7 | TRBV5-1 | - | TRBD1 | TGCGCCAGCAGCTTGGCAGGGGGTCGCTACGAGCAGTACTTC | CASSLAGGRYEQYF
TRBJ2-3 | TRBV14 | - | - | TGTGCCAGCAGCCTCAGGGGCTATGGCACAGATACGCAGTATTTT | CASSLRGYGTDTQYF
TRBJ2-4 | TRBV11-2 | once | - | TGTGCCAGCAGCTTACAATACAGTTTAGCCAAAAACATTCAGTACTTC | CASSLQYSLAKNIQYF
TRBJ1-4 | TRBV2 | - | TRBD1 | TGTGCCAGCAGTGAAAGAGCCAGGGGGTTTGAAAAACTGTTTTTT | CASSERARGFEKLFF
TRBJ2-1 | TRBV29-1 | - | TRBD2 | TGCAGCGTGTTACTAGCGGGAGCCTTGGTGGAGCAGTTCTTC | CSVLLAGALVEQFF
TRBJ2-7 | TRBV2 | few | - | TGTGCCAGCAGCGTAGTCCGAGAGAACGAGCAGTACTTC | CASSVVRENEQYF
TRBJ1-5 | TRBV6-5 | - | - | TGTGCCAGCAGCTTCGGGAGAGGCAATCAGCCCCAGCATTTT | CASSFGRGNQPQHF
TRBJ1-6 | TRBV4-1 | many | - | TGCGCCAGCAGCCTACAGGTACAGGATTCACCCCTCCACTTT | CASSLQVQDSPLHF
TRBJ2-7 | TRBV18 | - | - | TGTGCCAGCTCCCCGGACAAAAATCCCTACGAGCAGTACTTC | CASSPDKNPYEQYF
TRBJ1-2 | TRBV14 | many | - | TGTGCCAGCAGCCTCCGAGAGGGCTGGAACTATGGCTACACCTTC | CASSLREGWNYGYTF
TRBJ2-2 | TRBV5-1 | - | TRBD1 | TGCGCCAGCAGCATGATACAGGGGGCAGGCACCGGGGAGCTGTTTTTT | CASSMIQGAGTGELFF
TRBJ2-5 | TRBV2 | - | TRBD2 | TGTGCCAGCAGTCCCAGTAGCGGGAGACGAGGGACCCAGTACTTC | CASSPSSGRRGTQYF
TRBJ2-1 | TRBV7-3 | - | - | TGTGCCAGCAGTGCTAGTCTCTCCCCCTACAATGAGCAGTTCTTC | CASSASLSPYNEQFF
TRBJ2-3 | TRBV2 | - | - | TGTGCCAGCAGTGCTGGTAGCGGAACCACAGATACGCAGTATTTT | CASSAGSGTTDTQYF
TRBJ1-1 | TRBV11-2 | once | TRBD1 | TGTGCCAGCAGCAAAGGACAGGGAAGAACTGAAGCTTTCTTT | CASSKGQGRTEAFF
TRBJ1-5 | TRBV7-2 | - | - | TGTGCCAGCAGCTTAGGGGGCAGGCGTAGCAATCAGCCCCAGCATTTT | CASSLGGRRSNQPQHF
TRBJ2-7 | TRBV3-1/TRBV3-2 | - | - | TGTGCCAGCAGCCAAGGGGACTTCCCCGGCGAGCAGTACTTC | CASSQGDFPGEQYF
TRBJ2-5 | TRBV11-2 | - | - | TGTGCCAGCAGGGGGGGATGGACCCAGTACTTC | CASRGGWTQYF
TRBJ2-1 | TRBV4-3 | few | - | TGCGCCAGCAGCCAAGGGGAGAGCGTTTACAATGAGCAGTTCTTC | CASSQGESVYNEQFF
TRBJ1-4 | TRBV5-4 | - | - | TGTGCCAGCAGCCCCCGGAGGGGCGTCGATGAAAAACTGTTTTTT | CASSPRRGVDEKLFF
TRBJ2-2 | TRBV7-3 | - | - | TGTGCCAGCAGCCTGCGACTAAACGGGGAGCTGTTTTTT | CASSLRLNGELFF
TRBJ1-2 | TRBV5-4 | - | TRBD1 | TGTGCCAGCAGAAAGGGACAGGGACACGGCTACACCTTC | CASRKGQGHGYTF
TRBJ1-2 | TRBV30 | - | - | TGTGCCTGGAGGTGGAGTGGCGGCTACACCTTC | CAWRWSGGYTF
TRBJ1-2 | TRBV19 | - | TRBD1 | TGTGCCAGTAACAACGACAGGGGGGATGGCTATGGCTACACCTTC | CASNNDRGDGYGYTF
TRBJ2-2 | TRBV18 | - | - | TGTGCCAGCTTCCCGACGGGGCGGGAGAACACCGGGGAGCTGTTTTTT | CASFPTGRENTGELFF
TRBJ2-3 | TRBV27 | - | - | TGTGCCAGCAGTTTAGCGGGGGCCCGAGGAACAGATACGCAGTATTTT | CASSLAGARGTDTQYF